Listed below are T cell receptor beta chains from one sample, sequenced in a study of neoadjuvant anti-PD-1 for oral cavity cancer. Measured with immunoSEQ multiplex PCR; TCRdb has only the in-frame clones, and not every one. The profile covers 65,000 to 95,000 clones, with 84% appearing a single time and about 3.1% taken by the ten largest. The input for sequencing was PBMCs, taken before nivolumab (anti-PD-1) treatment. The receptors were gathered from a person aged 40 to 85 with oral cavity squamous cell carcinoma. Both conserved end residues are part of each CDR3. D genes are given only for firm matches. Expanded clones get a size class; other rows say once, few or many, or leave the size out.

TRBV10-3	NA	TRBD1	TRBJ1-5	CAISMGQGANQPQHF	TGTGCCATCAGTATGGGACAGGGAGCCAATCAGCCCCAGCATTTT
TRBV2	NA	TRBD1	TRBJ1-2	CASSNRGSGYTF	TGTGCCAGCAGTAACAGGGGTAGTGGCTACACCTTC
TRBV5-6	few	NA	TRBJ2-7	CASSLDRGGSSSYEQYF	TGTGCCAGCAGCTTAGATAGGGGGGGTTCGAGCTCCTACGAGCAGTACTTC
TRBV6-5	once	TRBD1	TRBJ1-2	CASSSTRGQWSNGYTF	TGTGCCAGCAGTTCCACACGGGGACAGTGGTCGAATGGCTACACCTTC
TRBV30	NA	NA	TRBJ2-7	CAWSRAESYEQYF	TGTGCCTGGAGTAGGGCAGAGAGCTACGAGCAGTACTTC
TRBV30	NA	NA	TRBJ2-3	CAWRQGVTDTQYF	TGTGCCTGGAGACAGGGCGTGACAGATACGCAGTATTTT
TRBV28	once	TRBD1	TRBJ1-2	CASSYAGGGNLFYGYTF	TGTGCCAGCAGTTACGCAGGGGGAGGAAACCTTTTTTATGGCTACACCTTC
TRBV6-5	once	NA	TRBJ2-3	CASSPGPPQGDTQYF	TGTGCCAGCAGCCCGGGACCCCCTCAGGGGGATACGCAGTATTTT
TRBV2	once	NA	TRBJ2-1	CASSQWGGLIGDEQFF	TGTGCCAGCAGTCAGTGGGGAGGATTGATTGGGGATGAGCAGTTCTTC
TRBV18	few	NA	TRBJ1-1	CASSPFGNTEAFF	TGTGCCAGCTCACCATTCGGGAACACTGAAGCTTTCTTT
TRBV4-1	NA	TRBD2	TRBJ2-2	CASSQVEGLAMNTGELFF	TGCGCCAGCAGCCAAGTCGAGGGACTAGCGATGAACACCGGGGAGCTGTTTTTT
TRBV6-5	NA	NA	TRBJ2-6	CASSPGPPGANVLTF	TGTGCCAGCAGCCCAGGACCCCCCGGGGCCAACGTCCTGACTTTC
TRBV6-5	NA	NA	TRBJ2-1	CASSYGPYNEQFF	TGTGCCAGCAGTTACGGACCGTACAATGAGCAGTTCTTC
TRBV5-6	few	NA	TRBJ1-1	CASSPRPRNTEAFF	TGTGCCAGCAGCCCCAGGCCGCGGAACACTGAAGCTTTCTTT
TRBV7-8	once	TRBD2	TRBJ2-2	CASSSTTSGRAGELFF	TGTGCCAGCAGCTCTACGACTAGCGGGAGGGCCGGGGAGCTGTTTTTT
TRBV5-1	NA	NA	TRBJ2-5	CASSFQGIEETQYF	TGCGCCAGCAGCTTTCAGGGGATCGAAGAGACCCAGTACTTC
TRBV7-8	many	TRBD2	TRBJ2-5	CASSSPSGTQYF	TGTGCCAGCAGCTCACCTAGCGGGACCCAGTACTTC
TRBV4-1	NA	NA	TRBJ2-5	CASSQEKTVSQETQYF	TGCGCCAGCAGCCAAGAAAAAACAGTTTCCCAAGAGACCCAGTACTTC
TRBV11-2	NA	TRBD2	TRBJ2-1	CASSLSLAGRNEQFF	TGTGCCAGCAGCTTATCTCTAGCGGGACGAAATGAGCAGTTCTTC
TRBV6-5	NA	NA	TRBJ2-1	CASSWGRASYNEQFF	TGTGCCAGCAGTTGGGGCCGAGCGAGCTACAATGAGCAGTTCTTC
TRBV5-6	once	NA	TRBJ1-2	CASSPAGGSYGYTF	TGTGCCAGCAGCCCGGCGGGGGGGAGCTATGGCTACACCTTC
TRBV6-1	NA	TRBD1	TRBJ1-4	CASSGGGTATNEKLFF	TGTGCCAGCAGTGGAGGGGGGACAGCAACTAATGAAAAACTGTTTTTT
TRBV6-5	NA	NA	TRBJ2-1	CASSSSRSEQFF	TGTGCCAGCAGTTCTAGTCGTAGTGAGCAGTTCTTC
TRBV5-8	few	NA	TRBJ1-1	CASSFGRLGTEAFF	TGTGCCAGCAGCTTTGGACGGCTGGGGACTGAAGCTTTCTTT
TRBV10-3	NA	NA	TRBJ2-7	CAISEKSSYEQYF	TGTGCCATCAGTGAGAAGTCTTCCTACGAGCAGTACTTC
TRBV5-6	NA	NA	TRBJ2-1	CASSLRALGLYNEQFF	TGTGCCAGCAGCTTGAGGGCGCTGGGACTCTACAATGAGCAGTTCTTC
TRBV11-2	NA	NA	TRBJ2-7	CASSSVEGFEVYEQYF	TGTGCCAGCAGCTCCGTGGAGGGGTTTGAGGTCTACGAGCAGTACTTC
TRBV27	once	NA	TRBJ1-4	CASSPPGGINEKLFF	TGTGCCAGCAGTCCCCCGGGAGGAATTAATGAAAAACTGTTTTTT
TRBV5-4	NA	TRBD1	TRBJ2-7	CASSKDRANYEQYF	TGTGCCAGCAGCAAGGACAGGGCAAACTACGAGCAGTACTTC
TRBV10-3	once	NA	TRBJ1-5	CAISEGLGNQPQHF	TGTGCCATCAGTGAGGGACTGGGGAATCAGCCCCAGCATTTT
TRBV2	NA	NA	TRBJ2-7	CASSGPRGTGSYEQYF	TGTGCCAGCAGTGGACCTCGGGGGACTGGGTCCTACGAGCAGTACTTC
TRBV7-9	NA	NA	TRBJ2-1	CASSFRLGRVNEQFF	TGTGCCAGCAGCTTTCGGTTGGGGAGAGTCAATGAGCAGTTCTTC